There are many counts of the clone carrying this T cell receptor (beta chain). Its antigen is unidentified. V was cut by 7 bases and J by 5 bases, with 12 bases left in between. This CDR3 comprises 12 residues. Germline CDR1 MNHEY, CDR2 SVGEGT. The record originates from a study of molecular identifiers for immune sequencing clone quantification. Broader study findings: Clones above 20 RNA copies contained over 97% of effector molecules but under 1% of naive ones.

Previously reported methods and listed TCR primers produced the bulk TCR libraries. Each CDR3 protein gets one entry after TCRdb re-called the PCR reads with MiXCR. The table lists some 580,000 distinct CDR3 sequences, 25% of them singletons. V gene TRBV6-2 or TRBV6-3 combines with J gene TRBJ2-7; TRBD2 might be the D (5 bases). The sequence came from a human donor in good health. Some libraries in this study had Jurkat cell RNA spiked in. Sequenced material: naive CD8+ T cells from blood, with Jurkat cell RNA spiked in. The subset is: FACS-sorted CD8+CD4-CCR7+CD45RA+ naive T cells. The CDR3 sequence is CASNDYGHEQYF. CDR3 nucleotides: TGTGCCAGCAATGACTACGGCCACGAGCAGTACTTC.